This T cell receptor (beta chain) was identified in a study of cytomegalovirus exposure and HLA in healthy donors. Study-level points and caveats: The study flagged some 170 TCR beta chains as cytomegalovirus-associated. Some 16,000 TCR beta sequences were associated with HLA alleles at 0.05 false discovery rate in a later analysis.

A note on this clone: Its antigen is as yet unknown.

The PCR was carried out with 60 Vbeta primers and 13 Jbeta primers. Clones were read by immunoSEQ multiplex PCR, and TCRdb kept only the in-frame ones, dropping some. This table holds about 110,000 clones. This CDR3 contains 15 residues. Germline V gene sequence: CDR1 SEHNR, CDR2 FQNEAQ (reference sequence). The V end lost 2 bases, the J end lost 5 bases, and 15 bases lay between the germline ends. The sample comprised PBMCs. This TCR was recovered from a man over 45 in good health and CMV-seronegative. The gene calls are TRBV7-9 and TRBJ2-5; D gene uncertain. The CDR3 protein is CASSLTRSSTETQYF. CDR3 nucleotides: TGTGCCAGCAGCTTAACCCGGAGTAGCACCGAGACCCAGTACTTC.